Below are 26 T cell receptor beta chains sequenced from a single sample in a study of CD8 T cells in Susac syndrome. The RNA input was about 0.45 to 1 ug, and it was reverse transcribed with random hexamers. In TCRdb, the immunoSEQ multiplex PCR reads were re-called with MiXCR into one record per CDR3 protein. The sample holds some 260,000 distinct CDR3 sequences, about 94% seen once. Sequencing was performed on CD4+ T cells from PBMCs. Receptors were obtained from a human donor with multiple sclerosis.

This rearrangement joins TRBV29-1 to TRBJ1-2; D is undetermined. The germline V and J ends were trimmed by 7 bases and 1 base, with 13 bases remaining between them. The CDR3 sequence is 13 residues long. Germline V gene data show CDR1 as SQVTM and CDR2 as ANQGSEA. This CDR3 is CSAVNWDNYGYTF. The DNA of the CDR3 is TGCAGCGCTGTGAACTGGGATAACTATGGCTACACCTTC.

The J gene is TRBJ2-1, the V gene TRBV6-5; D gene ambiguous. The CDR3 runs to 13 residues. Germline-derived CDR1 and CDR2 are MNHEY and SVGAGI. The ends were cut back, 4 bases at V and 3 bases at J, with 7 bases in the middle. CDR3 region: CASSLDVYNEQFF. In DNA, the CDR3 is TGTGCCAGCAGTTTGGACGTCTACAATGAGCAGTTCTTC.

The chain employs TRBV4-1 and TRBJ2-4; D unresolved. This CDR3 contains 14 residues. V lost 3 bases and J 0 bases, leaving 6 bases between the germline ends. Germline V gene sequence: CDR1 MGHRA, CDR2 YSYEKL. CDR3 sequence (DNA): TGCGCCAGCAGCCAGCTCTTAGCCAAAAACATTCAGTACTTC. It encodes CASSQLLAKNIQYF.

The J gene is TRBJ2-1, the V gene TRBV7-8; 8 bases line up with TRBD2. The V segment lost 1 base and the J segment 5 bases; nucleotides outside the gene matches: 4. Germline loops: CDR1 SGHVS, CDR2 FQNEAQ. The CDR3 loop spans 15 amino acids. In DNA form, the CDR3 reads TGTGCCAGCAGCTTAGGTAGCGGGGCTAACAATGAGCAGTTCTTC. Translating gives CASSLGSGANNEQFF.

The chain has TRBV5-4 and TRBJ2-3; D is ambiguous. Germline assignment: CDR1 SGHNT and CDR2 YYREEE (reference sequence). The length of the CDR3 is 12 residues. Trimming left V 5 bases short and J 5 bases short, with 9 bases between. The chain's CDR3 is CASRSGRDTQYF. The CDR3 DNA reads as TGTGCCAGCAGATCCGGGCGAGATACGCAGTATTTT.

The rearrangement joins TRBV2 to TRBJ1-2; no clear D. The germline V and J ends were trimmed by 7 bases and 4 bases, with 7 bases remaining between them. CDR1 is SNHLY, CDR2 FYNNEI, per germline. This CDR3 comprises 11 residues. The CDR3 DNA is TGTGCCAGCAATTCTGGCTATGGCTACACCTTC. Translating it yields CASNSGYGYTF.

The chain recombines TRBV7-2 with TRBJ1-4; D not resolved. The V gene lost 6 bases and the J gene lost 0 bases, with 8 bases spanning the gap. This CDR3 is built from 14 residues. CDR1 and CDR2 (germline): SGHTA, FQGNSA. CDR3 in DNA: TGTGCCAGCAGATGGGAGGCAACTAATGAAAAACTGTTTTTT. This translates into CASRWEATNEKLFF.

This clonotype was detected once. The V gene is TRBV6-2 or TRBV6-3, the J gene TRBJ2-1, with 8 bases fitting TRBD2. There are 14 residues in the CDR3. With 4 bases clipped from V and 7 bases from J, the junction kept 6 bases outside the gene matches. Germline V lookup: CDR1 MNHEY, CDR2 SVGEGT. CDR3 in amino acids: CASSSGTRVNEQFF. In DNA, the CDR3 is TGTGCCAGCAGTTCCGGGACTAGGGTTAATGAGCAGTTCTTC.

V is TRBV6-6 and J is TRBJ2-1, with 7 nucleotides matching TRBD2. Germline values: CDR1 MNHNY, CDR2 SVGAGI (reference sequence). The CDR3 loop spans 14 amino acids. The V and J ends lost 8 bases and 2 bases, in that order; junction bases with no gene match: 6. For the CDR3, the DNA is TGTGCCAGCGGGTCTGGGGGGGCCTACAATGAGCAGTTCTTC. This gives the protein CASGSGGAYNEQFF.

V is TRBV6-6 and J is TRBJ2-3, with D uncertain. The ends were cut back, 2 bases at V and 4 bases at J, with 7 bases in the middle. CDR1 and CDR2 (germline): MNHNY, SVGAGI (reference sequence). The CDR3 is 13 residues long. The CDR3 is CASSYGFSDTQYF. CDR3 coding DNA: TGTGCCAGCAGTTACGGGTTCTCAGATACGCAGTATTTT.

This clonotype occurred once. The genes are TRBV29-1 and TRBJ2-3; 8 positions match TRBD2. The CDR3 runs to 15 residues. J gave up 5 bases and V 4 bases, and 11 bases lay outside the gene matches. CDR1 is SQVTM, CDR2 ANQGSEA, per germline. In DNA form, the CDR3 reads TGCAGCGTTGCTGGGCGGGGGGCTGGGGTAGATACGCAGTATTTT. Translation: CSVAGRGAGVDTQYF.

The chain recombines TRBV12-3 or TRBV12-4 with TRBJ1-2, with D perhaps TRBD1 (6 bases). Trimming took 3 bases from V and 8 from J, leaving 13 bases between them. The CDR3 has 13 amino acids. In DNA form, the CDR3 reads TGTGCCAGCAGTTTCAACAGGGAAAGCGGCTACACCTTC. This codes for CASSFNRESGYTF.

The chain links TRBV6-6 to TRBJ2-5; D not resolved. The CDR3 is 14 residues long. The germline CDR1 and CDR2 sequences are MNHNY and SVGAGI (reference sequence). V gave up 2 bases and J gave up 5 bases, with 12 bases separating them. The CDR3 sequence: CASSYESGSETQYF. CDR3 nucleotide sequence: TGTGCCAGCAGTTACGAGAGTGGGTCGGAGACCCAGTACTTC.

V is TRBV29-1 and J is TRBJ1-2; D perhaps matches TRBD1 (6 bases). Germline CDR1 and CDR2: SQVTM and ANQGSEA. Trimming pared 1 base from V and 8 bases from J, leaving 11 bases between. CDR3 length equals 12 residues. The CDR3 DNA reads as TGCAGCGTTGAAGGCAGGGGTGGAGGCTACACCTTC. Its protein is CSVEGRGGGYTF. The full variable domain, in which reference TRBV29-1 and TRBJ1-2 provide the parts outside the CDR3, is SAVISQKPSRDICQRGTSLTIQCQVDSQVTMMFWYRQQPGQSLTLIATANQGSEATYESGFVIDKFPISRPNLTFSTLTVSNMSPEDSSIYLCSVEGRGGGYTFGSGTRLTVV.

This clonotype was seen a single time. The V gene is TRBV3-1, the J gene TRBJ1-3; possibly TRBD1 for D (5 bases). This CDR3 has 14 residues. V shed 2 bases and J shed 8 bases, with 13 bases lying between them. Looked up from germline, CDR1 is LGHDT and CDR2 is YNNKEL (reference sequence). CDR3 loop: CASSQQAGMDTIYF. The CDR3 coding sequence is TGTGCCAGCAGCCAACAGGCAGGGATGGACACCATATATTTT.

DNA of the CDR3: TGTGCCAGCAGCTTGGGGGCGTGGACGAACACCGGGGAGCTGTTTTTT. It yields the protein CASSLGAWTNTGELFF. The chain uses TRBV5-6 and TRBJ2-2; D unresolved. Trimming cost V 0 bases and J 0 bases, with 9 bases left between them. This CDR3 spans 16 amino acids. The V gene's germline CDR1 is SGHDT and CDR2 YYEEEE.

The CDR3 reads CSARPGQGPYEQYF. DNA for the CDR3: TGCAGTGCTAGACCCGGACAGGGACCCTACGAGCAGTACTTC. The J gene is TRBJ2-7, the V gene TRBV20-1; 8 bases align to TRBD1. CDR1 DFQATT and CDR2 SNEGSKA come from the germline V gene (reference sequence). With V trimmed by 2 bases and J by 2 bases, 5 bases remained unmatched. This CDR3 has 14 residues.

The J gene is TRBJ2-1, the V gene TRBV5-1, with 7 bases aligning to TRBD2. This CDR3 is built from 15 residues. Germline V CDR1 and CDR2: SGHRS, YFSETQ. Trimming took 4 bases from V and 4 from J; bases not matched to a gene: 8. The CDR3 spells CASSTLGGSYNEQFF. In DNA form, the CDR3 reads TGCGCCAGCAGCACCCTGGGGGGGAGTTACAATGAGCAGTTCTTC.

The J gene is TRBJ2-2, the V gene TRBV30; 7 nucleotides line up with TRBD1. Germline assignment: CDR1 GTSNPN and CDR2 SVGIG (reference sequence). The CDR3 runs to 14 residues. V shed 0 bases and J 7 bases; nucleotides not matched to a gene: 5. The CDR3 loop is CAWSVLTGVGELFF. The CDR3 DNA is TGTGCCTGGAGTGTCCTCACAGGGGTCGGGGAGCTGTTTTTT. Filled out from reference TRBV30 and TRBJ2-2, the complete variable domain reads SQTIHQWPATLVQPVGSPLSLECTVEGTSNPNLYWYRQAAGRGLQLLFYSVGIGQISSEVPQNLSASRPQDRQFILSSKKLLLSDSGFYLCAWSVLTGVGELFFGEGSRLTVL.

This chain joins TRBV5-1 and TRBJ1-1, with 7 bases matching TRBD1. Germline V gives CDR1 SGHRS, CDR2 YFSETQ. J lost 0 bases, V lost 0 bases, and 5 bases had no gene match. CDR3 length equals 16 residues. The CDR3 spells CASSLEAGGLNTEAFF. The CDR3 bases are TGCGCCAGCAGCTTGGAGGCAGGGGGTCTGAACACTGAAGCTTTCTTT.

The chain joins TRBV6-5 to TRBJ2-2; a weak D match, TRBD1 (6 bases). CDR1 is MNHEY, CDR2 SVGAGI, per germline. The CDR3 extends over 15 amino acids. V dropped 4 bases and J dropped 1 base, with 10 bases sitting between them. DNA for the CDR3: TGTGCCAGCAGTTCGACAGGCGGGAACACCGGGGAGCTGTTTTTT. Translation gives CASSSTGGNTGELFF.

This chain joins TRBV6-5 and TRBJ1-6, with unresolved D. Germline V gene lookup returns CDR1 MNHEY and CDR2 SVGAGI. This CDR3 has 14 residues. Trimming pared 7 bases from V and 9 bases from J, leaving 16 bases between. The CDR3 protein is CASNKHGEGSPLHF. The CDR3 DNA reads as TGTGCCAGCAATAAGCACGGCGAGGGTTCACCCCTCCACTTT.

The gene calls are TRBV9 and TRBJ1-4; D remains unclear. In germline, CDR1 is SGDLS, CDR2 YYNGEE. Trimming removed 4 bases at V and 0 bases at J, with 16 bases between. CDR3 size: 17 residues. The CDR3 nucleotides read TGTGCCAGCAGCCTCACCCCCGGTCTTGCAACTAATGAAAAACTGTTTTTT. Protein sequence: CASSLTPGLATNEKLFF. The variable domain in full, completed from reference TRBV9 and TRBJ1-4, reads DSGVTQTPKHLITATGQRVTLRCSPRSGDLSVYWYQQSLDQGLQFLIQYYNGEERAKGNILERFSAQQFPDLHSELNLSSLELGDSALYFCASSLTPGLATNEKLFFGSGTQLSVL.

The count of this clonotype is one. The chain combines TRBV4-1 with TRBJ2-1; 11 bases line up with TRBD2. CDR1 is MGHRA and CDR2 is YSYEKL in the germline V gene. The CDR3 covers 17 residues. V was pared by 3 bases and J by 0 bases, with 4 bases of the junction left unmatched. DNA of the CDR3: TGCGCCAGCAGCCACGGGACTAGCGGTAGCTCCTACAATGAGCAGTTCTTC. Amino acids: CASSHGTSGSSYNEQFF.

This CDR3 reads CASSLDRGGDQPQHF. CDR3 nucleotides: TGTGCCAGCAGCTTAGATAGGGGGGGGGATCAGCCCCAGCATTTT. The chain recombines TRBV11-2 with TRBJ1-5; D possibly corresponds to TRBD1 (6 bases). V lost 0 bases and J 5 bases, leaving 11 bases between the germline ends. Germline CDR1 and CDR2: SGHAT and FQNNGV. The CDR3 spans 15 residues. Combining the CDR3 with reference TRBV11-2 and TRBJ1-5 gives the whole variable domain EAGVAQSPRYKIIEKRQSVAFWCNPISGHATLYWYQQILGQGPKLLIQFQNNGVVDDSQLPKDRFSAERLKGVDSTLKIQPAKLEDSAVYLCASSLDRGGDQPQHFGDGTRLSIL.

The rearrangement uses TRBV20-1 and TRBJ2-3; the D is unclear. CDR3 length equals 14 residues. V was clipped by 2 bases and J by 1 base, with 10 bases between them. Germline CDR1 DFQATT, CDR2 SNEGSKA (reference sequence). The CDR3 nucleotides are TGCAGTGCTAGACTAGGGCAGGGCACAGATACGCAGTATTTT. It specifies CSARLGQGTDTQYF.